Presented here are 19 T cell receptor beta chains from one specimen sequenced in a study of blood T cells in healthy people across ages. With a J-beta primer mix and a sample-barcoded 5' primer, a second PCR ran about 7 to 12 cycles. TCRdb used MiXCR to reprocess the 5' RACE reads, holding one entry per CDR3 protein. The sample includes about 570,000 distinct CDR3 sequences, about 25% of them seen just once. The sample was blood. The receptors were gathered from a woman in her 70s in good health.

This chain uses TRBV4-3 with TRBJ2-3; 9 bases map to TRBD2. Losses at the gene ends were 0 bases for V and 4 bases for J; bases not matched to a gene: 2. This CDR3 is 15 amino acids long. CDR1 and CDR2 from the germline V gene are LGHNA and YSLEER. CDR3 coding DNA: TGCGCCAGCAGCCAAGAACTAGCGGGTCCAGATACGCAGTATTTT. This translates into CASSQELAGPDTQYF.

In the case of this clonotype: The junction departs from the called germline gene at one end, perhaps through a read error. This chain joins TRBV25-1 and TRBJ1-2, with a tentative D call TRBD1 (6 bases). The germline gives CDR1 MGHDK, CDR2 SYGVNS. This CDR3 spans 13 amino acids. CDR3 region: CTSSVTGSNGYTF. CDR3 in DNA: TGTACCAGCAGTGTGACAGGTAGCAATGGCTACACCTTC.

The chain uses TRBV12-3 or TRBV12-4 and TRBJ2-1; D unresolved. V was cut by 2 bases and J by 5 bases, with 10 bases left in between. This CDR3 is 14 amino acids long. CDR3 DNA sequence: TGTGCCAGCAGTTTATCGGAACAGCACAATGAGCAGTTCTTC. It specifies CASSLSEQHNEQFF.

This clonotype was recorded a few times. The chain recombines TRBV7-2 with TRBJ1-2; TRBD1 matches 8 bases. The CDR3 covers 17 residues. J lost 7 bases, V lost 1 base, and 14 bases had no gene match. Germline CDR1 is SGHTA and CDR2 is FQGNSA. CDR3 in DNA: TGTGCCAGCAGCTTAGAGTTTTCTTTTCAGGGGGCGCGTGGCTACACCTTC. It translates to CASSLEFSFQGARGYTF.

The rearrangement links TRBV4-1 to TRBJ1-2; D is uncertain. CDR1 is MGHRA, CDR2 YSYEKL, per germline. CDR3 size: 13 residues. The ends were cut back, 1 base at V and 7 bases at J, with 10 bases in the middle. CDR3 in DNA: TGCGCCAGCAGCCAAGCTCCCATATCTGGCTACACCTTC. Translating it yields CASSQAPISGYTF.

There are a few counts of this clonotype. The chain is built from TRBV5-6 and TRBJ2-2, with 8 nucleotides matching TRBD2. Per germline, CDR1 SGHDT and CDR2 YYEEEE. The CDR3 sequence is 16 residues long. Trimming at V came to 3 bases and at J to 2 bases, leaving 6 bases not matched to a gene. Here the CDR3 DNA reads TGTGCCAGCAGCTGGGGACTAGGGGGAAACACCGGGGAGCTGTTTTTT. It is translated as CASSWGLGGNTGELFF. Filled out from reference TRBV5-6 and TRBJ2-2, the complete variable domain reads DAGVTQSPTHLIKTRGQQVTLRCSPKSGHDTVSWYQQALGQGPQFIFQYYEEEERQRGNFPDRFSGHQFPNYSSELNVNALLLGDSALYLCASSWGLGGNTGELFFGEGSRLTVL.

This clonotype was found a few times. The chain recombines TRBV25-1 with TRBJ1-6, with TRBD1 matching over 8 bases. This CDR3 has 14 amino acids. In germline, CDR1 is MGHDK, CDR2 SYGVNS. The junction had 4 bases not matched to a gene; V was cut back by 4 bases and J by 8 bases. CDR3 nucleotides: TGTGCCAGCAGTGTTCCGGGACAGGATTCACCCCTCCACTTT. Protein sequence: CASSVPGQDSPLHF.

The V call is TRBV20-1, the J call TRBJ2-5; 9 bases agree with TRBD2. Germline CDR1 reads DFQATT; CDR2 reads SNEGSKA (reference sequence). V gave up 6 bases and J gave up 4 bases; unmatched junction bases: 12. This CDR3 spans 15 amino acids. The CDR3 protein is CSANRGGGAVETQYF. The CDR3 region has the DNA TGCAGTGCCAACCGGGGCGGGGGGGCGGTAGAGACCCAGTACTTC.

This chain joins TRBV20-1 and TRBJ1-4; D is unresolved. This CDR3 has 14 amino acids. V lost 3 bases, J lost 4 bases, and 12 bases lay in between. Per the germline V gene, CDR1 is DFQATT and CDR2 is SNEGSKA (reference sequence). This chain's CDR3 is CSASLPLVNEKLFF. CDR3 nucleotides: TGCAGTGCTAGTTTGCCGCTCGTTAATGAAAAACTGTTTTTT.

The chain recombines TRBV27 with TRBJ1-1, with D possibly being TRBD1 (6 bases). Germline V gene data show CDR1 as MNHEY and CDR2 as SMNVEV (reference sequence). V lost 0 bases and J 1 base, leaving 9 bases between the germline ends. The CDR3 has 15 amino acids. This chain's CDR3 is CASSLSWTANTEAFF. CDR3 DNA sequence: TGTGCCAGCAGTTTATCGTGGACAGCGAACACTGAAGCTTTCTTT.

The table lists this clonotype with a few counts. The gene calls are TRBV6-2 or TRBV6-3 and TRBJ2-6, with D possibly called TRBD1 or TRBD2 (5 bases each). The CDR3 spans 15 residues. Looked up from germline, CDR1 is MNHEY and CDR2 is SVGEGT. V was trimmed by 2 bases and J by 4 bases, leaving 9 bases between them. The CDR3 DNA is TGTGCCAGCAGTTACGGGGGAGACGGGGCCAACGTCCTGACTTTC. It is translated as CASSYGGDGANVLTF.

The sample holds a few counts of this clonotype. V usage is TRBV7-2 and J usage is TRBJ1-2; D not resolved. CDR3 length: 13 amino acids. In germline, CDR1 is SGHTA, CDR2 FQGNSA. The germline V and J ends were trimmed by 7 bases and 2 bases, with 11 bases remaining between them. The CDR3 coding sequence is TGTGCCAGCACCTCCTGGGTGAACTATGGCTACACCTTC. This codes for CASTSWVNYGYTF.

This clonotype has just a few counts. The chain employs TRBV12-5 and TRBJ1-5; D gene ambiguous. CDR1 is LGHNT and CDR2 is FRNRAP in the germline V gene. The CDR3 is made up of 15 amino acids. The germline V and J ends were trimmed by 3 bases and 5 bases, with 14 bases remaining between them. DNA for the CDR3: TGTGCTAGTGGTTTTGGTGGGCATAGGCATCAGCCCCAGCATTTT. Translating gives CASGFGGHRHQPQHF. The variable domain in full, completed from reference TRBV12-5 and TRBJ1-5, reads DARVTQTPRHKVTEMGQEVTMRCQPILGHNTVFWYRQTMMQGLELLAYFRNRAPLDDSGMPKDRFSAEMPDATLATLKIQPSEPRDSAVYFCASGFGGHRHQPQHFGDGTRLSIL.

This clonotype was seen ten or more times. The DNA for the CDR3 is TGTGCCAGCAGTCGACAGGGGACCCTCTATGGCTACACCTTC. It translates to CASSRQGTLYGYTF. The V gene is TRBV12-3 or TRBV12-4, the J gene TRBJ1-2, with TRBD1 matching over 8 bases. The CDR3 runs to 14 residues. J lost 4 bases, V lost 5 bases, and 6 bases had no gene match.

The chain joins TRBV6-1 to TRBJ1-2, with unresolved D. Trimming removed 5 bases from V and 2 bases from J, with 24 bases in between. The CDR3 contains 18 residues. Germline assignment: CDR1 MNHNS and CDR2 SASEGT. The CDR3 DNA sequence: TGTGCCAGCAGTACGTCTCTCTATACGAATTTGGGCAACTATGGCTACACCTTC. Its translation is CASSTSLYTNLGNYGYTF.

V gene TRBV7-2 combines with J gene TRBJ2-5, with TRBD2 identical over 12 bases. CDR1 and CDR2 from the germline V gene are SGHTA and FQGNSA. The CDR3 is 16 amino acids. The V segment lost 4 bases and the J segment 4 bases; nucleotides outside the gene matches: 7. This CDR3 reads CASSYLRLAGAETQYF. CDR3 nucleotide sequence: TGTGCCAGCAGCTACCTCCGACTAGCGGGGGCAGAGACCCAGTACTTC.

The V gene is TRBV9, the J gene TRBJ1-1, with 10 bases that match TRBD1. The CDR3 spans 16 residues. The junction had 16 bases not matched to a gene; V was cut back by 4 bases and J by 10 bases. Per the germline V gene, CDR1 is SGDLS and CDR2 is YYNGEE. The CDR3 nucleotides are TGTGCCAGCAGCCCCCAATCCGGGACAGGGGCCGGTGGAGCTTTCTTT. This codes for CASSPQSGTGAGGAFF. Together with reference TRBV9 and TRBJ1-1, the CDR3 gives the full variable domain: DSGVTQTPKHLITATGQRVTLRCSPRSGDLSVYWYQQSLDQGLQFLIQYYNGEERAKGNILERFSAQQFPDLHSELNLSSLELGDSALYFCASSPQSGTGAGGAFFGQGTRLTVV.

CDR3 sequence reads: CASNWTGKETQYF. CDR3 DNA sequence: TGCGCCAGCAACTGGACAGGGAAAGAGACCCAGTACTTC. The chain carries TRBV5-1 and TRBJ2-5, with 8 nucleotides matching TRBD1. From germline, CDR1 is SGHRS and CDR2 YFSETQ. This CDR3 comprises 13 residues. The V segment lost 6 bases and the J segment 3 bases; nucleotides outside the gene matches: 4.

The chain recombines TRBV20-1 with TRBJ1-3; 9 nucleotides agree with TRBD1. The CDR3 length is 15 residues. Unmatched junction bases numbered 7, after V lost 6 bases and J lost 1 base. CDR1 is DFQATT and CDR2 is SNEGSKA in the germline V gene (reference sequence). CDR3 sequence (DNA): TGCAGTGCAACGGAGGGGACAGGGTCTGGAAACACCATATATTTT. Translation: CSATEGTGSGNTIYF.